The following is a T cell receptor (beta chain) sequence with its context. Profiling relied on immunoSEQ multiplex PCR, and the TCRdb table lists in-frame clones only, not all of them. The table includes 200,000 to 300,000 clones, under 90% detected once. Germline V gene data show CDR1 as SEHNR and CDR2 as FQNEAQ (reference sequence). The CDR3 has 16 amino acids. Trimming cost V 4 bases and J 3 bases; bases outside gene matches: 11. This sample is drawn from a study of blood T cell repertoires in COVID-19. In the study overall: Sites in the United States, Italy and Spain provided acute and convalescent COVID-19 samples.

The receptor was isolated from a human donor in a cohort sampled during active COVID-19. The material sequenced was peripheral blood. The V and J genes are TRBV7-9 and TRBJ1-2; TRBD1 agrees at 7 bases. The CDR3 reads CASSSLTGEEHYGYTF. The CDR3 DNA is TGTGCCAGCAGCTCCCTAACAGGGGAAGAACACTATGGCTACACCTTC.